One and the same sample provided the 12 T cell receptor beta chains below, sequenced in a study of CD8 T cells in Susac syndrome. After extraction with the RNeasy kit, about 0.5 to 1 ug of the RNA was reverse transcribed using random hexamers. TCRdb independently ran MiXCR on the immunoSEQ multiplex PCR reads; one entry per CDR3 protein. The table shows 250,000 to 300,000 distinct CDR3 sequences, with over 75% occurring only once. The sequenced sample consisted of CD8+ T cells from PBMCs. The source of these receptors is a human donor with multiple sclerosis.

This clonotype came up a few times. The chain is built from TRBV7-2 and TRBJ2-7; the D gene is possibly TRBD2 (5 bases). V was shortened by 1 base and J by 6 bases, with 13 bases between the two germline ends. Germline-derived CDR1 and CDR2 are SGHTA and FQGNSA. CDR3 length: 14 amino acids. The CDR3 DNA reads as TGTGCCAGCAGCTTAGTGGACTCTAACGGCGAGCAGTACTTC. Translating gives CASSLVDSNGEQYF.

V and J are TRBV27 and TRBJ1-5, with a possible D match to TRBD1 (5 bases). The germline V gene has CDR1 MNHEY and CDR2 SMNVEV (reference sequence). The V gene lost 6 bases and the J gene lost 1 base, with 13 bases spanning the gap. This CDR3 region has 15 residues. The CDR3 DNA reads as TGTGCCAGCAGAGAGACGGGGGAAAGCAATCAGCCCCAGCATTTT. Translated: CASRETGESNQPQHF.

The chain links TRBV5-4 to TRBJ2-2; TRBD2 agrees at 8 bases. This CDR3 has 16 amino acids. Trimming removed 1 base from V and 1 base from J; junction bases left unmatched: 3. Germline V gives CDR1 SGHNT, CDR2 YYREEE (reference sequence). Here the CDR3 DNA reads TGTGCCAGCAGCTTGACGCGGGAGGTGAACACCGGGGAGCTGTTTTTT. Encoded protein: CASSLTREVNTGELFF.

To note about this clonotype: Because the CDR3's place on the DNA is in doubt, the DNA is left out and the CDR3 is given as listed by TCRdb. The J gene is TRBJ2-6, the V gene TRBV20-1. The CDR3 spans 14 amino acids, including both terminal residues. The germline V gene encodes CDR1 DFQATT and CDR2 SNEGSKA (reference sequence). This CDR3 reads CSARVGSGANVPTF.

The V call is TRBV6-1, the J call TRBJ2-1, with D perhaps given as TRBD1 or TRBD2 (6 bases each). Trimming stripped 5 bases from V and 9 bases from J, with 26 bases between. CDR1 and CDR2 from the germline V gene are MNHNS and SASEGT. There are 17 residues in the CDR3. CDR3: CASSQSPGGPWQIEQFF. CDR3 coding DNA: TGTGCCAGCAGTCAATCCCCTGGGGGGCCTTGGCAAATTGAGCAGTTCTTC.

The CDR3 region has the DNA TGTGCCAGCAGTGAGACAGGCCAACCTCGCAATCAGCCCCAGCATTTT. Protein product: CASSETGQPRNQPQHF. The gene calls are TRBV2 and TRBJ1-5; TRBD1 might be the D (6 bases). The V gene's germline CDR1 is SNHLY and CDR2 FYNNEI. V lost 3 bases, J lost 2 bases, and 14 bases lay in between. The CDR3 length is 16 residues.

This clonotype was picked up one time. The genes are TRBV28 and TRBJ2-2, with 7 bases that match TRBD2. V shed 2 bases and J 5 bases; nucleotides not matched to a gene: 20. The germline V gene has CDR1 MDHEN and CDR2 SYDVKM. The CDR3 runs to 20 residues. CDR3 in amino acids: CASSLILSPYGLVWTGELFF. In DNA form, the CDR3 reads TGTGCCAGCAGTTTAATTCTCTCCCCGTACGGACTAGTGTGGACCGGGGAGCTGTTTTTT.

This chain uses TRBV24-1 with TRBJ2-1; D unclear. The V end lost 2 bases, the J end lost 7 bases, and 5 bases lay between the germline ends. CDR1 KGHDR and CDR2 SFDVKD come from the germline V gene. The CDR3 totals 12 residues. The CDR3 spells CATSDSSNEQFF. CDR3 bases: TGTGCCACCAGTGATTCCTCAAATGAGCAGTTCTTC.

There are a few counts of this clonotype. CDR3 in amino acids: CASSLRESYEQYF. CDR3 DNA: TGTGCCAGCAGCTTACGGGAAAGCTACGAGCAGTACTTC. This rearrangement joins TRBV7-2 to TRBJ2-7; a possible D gene is TRBD2 (5 bases). This CDR3 contains 13 residues. V dropped 2 bases and J dropped 3 bases, with 8 bases sitting between them. Per germline, CDR1 SGHTA and CDR2 FQGNSA.

J is TRBJ2-2 and V is TRBV27, with D unresolved. CDR3 size: 13 residues. Germline assignment: CDR1 MNHEY and CDR2 SMNVEV (reference sequence). Trimming removed 2 bases from V and 7 bases from J, with 8 bases in between. This chain's CDR3 is CASSLGLYGELFF. In DNA form, the CDR3 reads TGTGCCAGCAGTTTAGGGTTATACGGGGAGCTGTTTTTT.

This clonotype came up once. V gene TRBV2 combines with J gene TRBJ1-5, with D possibly matching TRBD1 (6 bases). With 6 bases removed from V and 5 bases from J, the gap between germline ends came to 14 bases. The CDR3 loop spans 14 amino acids. Germline V CDR1 and CDR2: SNHLY, FYNNEI. CDR3 sequence reads: CASRERRQDQPQHF. CDR3 sequence (DNA): TGTGCCAGCAGAGAAAGGCGACAGGATCAGCCCCAGCATTTT.

This clonotype appeared a few times. V gene TRBV7-9 combines with J gene TRBJ2-7, with unresolved D. V lost 5 bases, J lost 7 bases, and 9 bases lay in between. Germline V CDR1 and CDR2: SEHNR, FQNEAQ (reference sequence). This CDR3 has 11 residues. The CDR3 nucleotides read TGTGCCAGCAGCCCGGAACTTGAGCAGTACTTC. Translation gives CASSPELEQYF.